The clone carrying this TCR beta chain was seen many times. The repertoire was sequenced with immunoSEQ multiplex PCR; TCRdb's copy has only in-frame clones and lacks some. The sample has a few hundred thousand clones; around 85% are singletons. The data stem from a study of blood T cell repertoires in COVID-19. Looking at the study overall: Material from acute and convalescent COVID-19 was sourced from the United States, Italy and Spain.

V was clipped by 8 bases and J by 4 bases, with 14 bases between them. The CDR3 consists of 13 residues. In germline, CDR1 is SNHLY, CDR2 FYNNEI. The sequencing sample was made of peripheral blood. V gene TRBV2 combines with J gene TRBJ2-5; D is perhaps TRBD1 (5 bases). The TCR sequence derives from a woman aged 18-30 years with acute or convalescent COVID-19. For the CDR3, the DNA is TGTGCCAGCCAGGTGGCAGGGTTAGAGACCCAGTACTTC. Its translation is CASQVAGLETQYF. Full variable domain (outside the CDR3, taken from reference TRBV2 and TRBJ2-5): EPEVTQTPSHQVTQMGQEVILRCVPISNHLYFYWYRQILGQKVEFLVSFYNNEISEKSEIFDDQFSVERPDGSNFTLKIRSTKLEDSAMYFCASQVAGLETQYFGPGTRLLVL.